The 8 T cell receptor beta chains below were found in one sample sequenced in a study of T cells after yellow fever vaccination. Using its own MiXCR run on the 5' RACE reads, TCRdb lists one record per CDR3 protein. The data show 65,000 to 90,000 distinct CDR3 sequences, with roughly 14% seen just once and about 26% held by the top ten. The source material was CD8+ T cells not binding an NS4B(214-222) dextramer, sorted from PBMCs, sampled approximately 22 days after the first yellow fever vaccination. These receptors all stem from a man between 18 and 29 years old who received the YFV17D yellow fever vaccine.

The rearrangement uses TRBV4-2 and TRBJ1-5; TRBD1 might be the D (5 bases). The V gene's germline CDR1 is LGHNA and CDR2 YNFKEQ. CDR3 length: 14 amino acids. Trimming took off 6 bases at V and 5 bases at J, with 14 bases between the two ends. The CDR3 spells CASSQDKDDQPQHF. The DNA of the CDR3 is TGTGCCAGCAGTCAGGACAAGGACGATCAGCCCCAGCATTTT.

This clonotype has more than one count but fewer than ten. The rearrangement uses TRBV7-2 and TRBJ1-1, with D hard to call. Germline V gene sequence: CDR1 SGHTA, CDR2 FQGNSA. The V end was cut by 1 base, the J end by 7 bases, with 13 bases between. The CDR3 runs 14 residues. The CDR3 loop reads CASSLGASKFEAFF. The CDR3 region has the DNA TGTGCCAGCAGCTTAGGTGCCTCTAAGTTTGAAGCTTTCTTT.

This sequence joins TRBV12-5 and TRBJ2-7; D gene uncertain. This CDR3 is built from 11 residues. The V and J ends lost 6 bases and 4 bases respectively, with 7 bases between them. CDR1 is LGHNT, CDR2 FRNRAP, per germline. CDR3 nucleotides: TGTGCTAGTGGCCTTGCTTACGAGCAGTACTTC. Protein: CASGLAYEQYF.

This clonotype was detected only a few times. CDR3 residues: CASSYSRTAFLAKNIQYF. For the CDR3, the DNA is TGTGCCAGCAGTTACTCGAGGACGGCCTTCTTAGCCAAAAACATTCAGTACTTC. V usage is TRBV6-5 and J usage is TRBJ2-4; D not resolved. The V and J ends lost 0 bases and 0 bases respectively, with 15 bases between them. The CDR3 runs 18 residues. Germline V CDR1 and CDR2: MNHEY, SVGAGI.

This clonotype was picked up a small number of times. V and J are TRBV10-1 and TRBJ2-3; no clear D gene. There are 14 residues in the CDR3. Germline CDR1 and CDR2: WNHNN and SYGVQD (reference sequence). Trimming removed 4 bases at V and 2 bases at J, with 10 bases between. The CDR3 here is CASSAHGNTDTQYF. CDR3 in DNA: TGCGCCAGCAGTGCGCATGGAAACACAGATACGCAGTATTTT.

J is TRBJ1-5 and V is TRBV6-2 or TRBV6-3, with D possibly matching TRBD1 (5 bases). The CDR3 is made up of 14 amino acids. Germline CDR1 reads MNHEY; CDR2 reads SVGEGT. V lost 4 bases to trimming and J lost 5 bases, with 12 bases between them. CDR3 sequence reads: CASSLGPRYQPQHF. CDR3 nucleotides: TGTGCCAGCAGTTTGGGACCGCGTTATCAGCCCCAGCATTTT.

The chain carries TRBV6-5 and TRBJ2-2; D not certain. The CDR3 is 14 amino acids. Germline CDR1 MNHEY, CDR2 SVGAGI. V lost 0 bases and J lost 6, with 8 bases in between. CDR3 sequence: CASSYSNAAGELFF. The DNA for the CDR3 is TGTGCCAGCAGTTACTCGAATGCGGCCGGGGAGCTGTTTTTT.

This clonotype was seen a handful of times. J is TRBJ1-1 and V is TRBV11-2; D is ambiguous. V gave up 2 bases and J gave up 12 bases, with 22 bases separating them. The CDR3 length is 15 residues. The V gene's germline CDR1 is SGHAT and CDR2 FQNNGV. The CDR3 protein is CASSLLNRGSELTFF. CDR3 in DNA: TGTGCCAGCAGCTTATTGAACCGTGGCAGCGAGTTGACTTTCTTT.